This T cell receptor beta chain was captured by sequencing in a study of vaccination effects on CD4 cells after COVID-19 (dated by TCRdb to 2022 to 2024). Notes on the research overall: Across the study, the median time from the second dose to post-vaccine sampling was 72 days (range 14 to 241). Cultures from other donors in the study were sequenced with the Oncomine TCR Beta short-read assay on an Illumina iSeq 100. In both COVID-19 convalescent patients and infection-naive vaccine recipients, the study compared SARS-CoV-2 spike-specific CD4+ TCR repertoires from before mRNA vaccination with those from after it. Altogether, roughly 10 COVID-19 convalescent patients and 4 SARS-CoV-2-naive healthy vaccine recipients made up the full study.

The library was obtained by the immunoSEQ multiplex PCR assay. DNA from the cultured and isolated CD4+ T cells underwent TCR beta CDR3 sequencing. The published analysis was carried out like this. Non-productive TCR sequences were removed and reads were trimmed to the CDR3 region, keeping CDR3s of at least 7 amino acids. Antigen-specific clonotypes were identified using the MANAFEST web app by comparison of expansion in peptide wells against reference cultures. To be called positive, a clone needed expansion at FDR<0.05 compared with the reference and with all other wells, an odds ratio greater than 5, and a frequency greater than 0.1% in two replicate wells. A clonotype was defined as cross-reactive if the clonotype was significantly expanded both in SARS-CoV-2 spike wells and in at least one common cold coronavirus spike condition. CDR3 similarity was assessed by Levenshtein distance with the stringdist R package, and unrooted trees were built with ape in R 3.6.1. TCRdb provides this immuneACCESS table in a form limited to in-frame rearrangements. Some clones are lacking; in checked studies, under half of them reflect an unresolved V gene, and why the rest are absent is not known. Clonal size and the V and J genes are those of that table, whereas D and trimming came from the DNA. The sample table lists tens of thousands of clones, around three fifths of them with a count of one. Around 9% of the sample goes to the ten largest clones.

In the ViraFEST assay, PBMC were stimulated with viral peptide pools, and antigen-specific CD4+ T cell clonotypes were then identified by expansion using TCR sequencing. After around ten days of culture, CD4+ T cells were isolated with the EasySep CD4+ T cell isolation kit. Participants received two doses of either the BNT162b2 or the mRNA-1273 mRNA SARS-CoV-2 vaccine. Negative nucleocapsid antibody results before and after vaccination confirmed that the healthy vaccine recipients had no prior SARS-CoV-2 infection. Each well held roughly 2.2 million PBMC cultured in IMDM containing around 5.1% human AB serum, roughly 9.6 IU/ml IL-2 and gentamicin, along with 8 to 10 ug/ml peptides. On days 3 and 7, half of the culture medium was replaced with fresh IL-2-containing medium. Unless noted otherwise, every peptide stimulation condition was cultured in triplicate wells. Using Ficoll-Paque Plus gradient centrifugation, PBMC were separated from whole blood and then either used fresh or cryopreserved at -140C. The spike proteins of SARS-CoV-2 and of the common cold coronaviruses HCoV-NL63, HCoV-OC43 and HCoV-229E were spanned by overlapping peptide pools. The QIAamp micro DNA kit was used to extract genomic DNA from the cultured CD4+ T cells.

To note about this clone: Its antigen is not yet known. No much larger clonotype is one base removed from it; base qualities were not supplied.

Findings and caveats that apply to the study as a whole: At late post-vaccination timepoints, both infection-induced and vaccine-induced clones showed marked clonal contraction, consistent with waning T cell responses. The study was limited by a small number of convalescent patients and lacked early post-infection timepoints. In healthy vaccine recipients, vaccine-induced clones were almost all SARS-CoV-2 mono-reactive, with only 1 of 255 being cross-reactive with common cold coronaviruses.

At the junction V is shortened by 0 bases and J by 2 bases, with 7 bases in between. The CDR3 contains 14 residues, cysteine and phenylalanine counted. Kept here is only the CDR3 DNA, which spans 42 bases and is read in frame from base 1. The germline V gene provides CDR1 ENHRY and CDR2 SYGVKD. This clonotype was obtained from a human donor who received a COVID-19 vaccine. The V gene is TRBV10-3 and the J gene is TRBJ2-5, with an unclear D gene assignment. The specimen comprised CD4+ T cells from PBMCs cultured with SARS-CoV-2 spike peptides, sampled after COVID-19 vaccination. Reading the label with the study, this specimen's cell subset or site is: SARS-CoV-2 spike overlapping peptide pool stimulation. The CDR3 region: CAISESPTQETQYF. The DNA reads TGTGCCATCAGTGAGTCTCCGACACAAGAGACCCAGTACTTC.